This TCR beta chain was found in a study of T cell repertoires in cytomegalovirus infection. Study background: Carrying CMV and the relevant HLA type showed in public TCR beta signatures.

V lost 1 base and J lost 4, with 14 bases in between. The CDR3 loop spans 16 amino acids. Germline values: CDR1 SGHTA, CDR2 FQGNSA. This clonotype occurred many times. TCRdb re-derived calls from the reads in MiXCR, one entry per CDR3 protein. The sample includes about 200,000 distinct CDR3 sequences, about a tenth seen only once; the top ten take about 4.6%. The specimen sequenced was PBMCs. The origin of this receptor is a human donor in good health (CMV status not recorded). Some clones in this sample may be carry-over from other donors' samples. The rearrangement uses TRBV7-2 and TRBJ2-1, with D possibly being TRBD2 (6 bases). The CDR3 bases are TGTGCCAGCAGCTTAGAAGGGCTAGCGAGGTACAATGAGCAGTTCTTC. Its protein product is CASSLEGLARYNEQFF.